Here is one T cell receptor (beta chain) with its context. Its cognate antigen is unknown. The data stem from a study of T cell responses to AZD1222 COVID-19 vaccine. Study at large: Combined were second doses at about 4 or about 12 weeks. Study-wide findings and caveats: Mapped onto spike, vaccine-associated CD4 TCRs spanned it and were dominant at 160-218 and 743-854. Most donors were white British and more were female, and clonal diversity was possibly underestimated.

TCRdb's table, derived via immunoSEQ multiplex PCR, lists solely in-frame clones and lacks some. Of about 100,000 clones in the sample, around 83% were seen once. The CDR3 length is 15 residues. CDR1 is MGHRA, CDR2 YSYEKL, per germline. After removal of 4 bases from V and 8 bases from J, the junction contained 9 bases not matched to a gene. The sequences come from peripheral blood, collected on day 0 of AZD1222 vaccination. This TCR was sampled from an adult in good health. This chain joins TRBV4-1 and TRBJ1-2, with TRBD1 matching over 11 bases. The CDR3 loop is CASSPRTGGAYGYTF. CDR3 sequence (DNA): TGCGCCAGCAGCCCAAGGACAGGGGGCGCCTACGGCTACACCTTC.